This T cell receptor (beta chain) derives from a study of PD-L1 blockade in urothelial cancer. Across the whole study: Of roughly 30 patients, just under 26 were males with bladder-origin urothelial cancer.

Patients each gave 1 to 8 samples, pretreatment and on-treatment. This table comes from immunoSEQ multiplex PCR, and its TCRdb copy is limited to in-frame clones, with some not included. Of under 40,000 clones in the sample, over 80% were seen once. V lost 0 bases, J lost 1 base, and 12 bases lay in between. This CDR3 is built from 16 residues. In germline, CDR1 is SGHVS, CDR2 FQNEAQ. V and J are TRBV7-8 and TRBJ2-5, with D maybe TRBD2 (6 bases). Sequences were derived from PBMCs, sampled around atezolizumab (anti-PD-L1) treatment. This receptor was obtained from a man aged 50 to 59 with urothelial cancer. The CDR3 DNA reads as TGTGCCAGCAGCTTAGCTAGCGGTGGCCCCCAAGAGACCCAGTACTTC. This translates into CASSLASGGPQETQYF.